This TCR beta chain was identified in a study of TIL therapy for anti-PD-1-resistant metastatic lung cancer. Across the study: Tumors had a median PD-L1 proportion score of around 6.4%. Most patients had lung adenocarcinoma; a handful of tumors were EGFR-mutant, two ALK-rearranged; half smoked currently or formerly.

V was cut by 2 bases and J by 1 base, with 11 bases left in between. CDR3 length: 15 amino acids. CDR1 is SGHTA, CDR2 FQGNSA, per germline. Of note for this clone: The antigen remains unidentified.

Indicated time point: pre-treatment sample, taken before nivolumab and TIL therapy. Pleural nodules or supraclavicular lymph nodes made up most of the excised metastases sampled. General study results and limits: Many TIL product clones were absent from baseline tumor, suggesting clonal contraction.

The libraries were made with immunoSEQ v3. Using immunoSEQ multiplex PCR, the repertoire was profiled, and TCRdb retains in-frame clones only, with some absent. The table records some 90,000 clones, under 70% of them present only once. This TCR derives from a person between 30 and 80 years old with non-small cell lung cancer. Sequenced here: tumor tissue, sampled at baseline. The chain is built from TRBV7-2 and TRBJ1-1, with D uncertain. The CDR3 nucleotides are TGTGCCAGCAGCTTATCCGCGACAACGAACACTGAAGCTTTCTTT. This sequence encodes CASSLSATTNTEAFF.